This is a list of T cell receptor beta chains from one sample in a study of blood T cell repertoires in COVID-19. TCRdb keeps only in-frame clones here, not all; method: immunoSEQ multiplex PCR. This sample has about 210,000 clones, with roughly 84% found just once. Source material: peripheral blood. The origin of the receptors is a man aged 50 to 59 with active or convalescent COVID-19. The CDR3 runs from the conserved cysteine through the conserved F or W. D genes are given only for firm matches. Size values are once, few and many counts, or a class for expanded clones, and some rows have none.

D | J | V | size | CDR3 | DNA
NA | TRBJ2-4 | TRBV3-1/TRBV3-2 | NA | CASSQDDGQTLAKNIQYF | TGTGCCAGCAGCCAAGATGACGGACAGACCCTAGCCAAAAACATTCAGTACTTC
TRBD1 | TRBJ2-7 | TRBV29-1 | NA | CSGRGLGYEQYF | TGCAGCGGAAGGGGGCTCGGGTACGAGCAGTACTTC
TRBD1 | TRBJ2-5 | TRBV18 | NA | CASSPGQQETQYF | TGTGCCAGCTCACCGGGACAGCAAGAGACCCAGTACTTC
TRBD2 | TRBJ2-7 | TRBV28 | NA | CASSLRAPGTSGSGLRYEQYF | TGTGCCAGCAGTTTAAGGGCCCCCGGGACTAGCGGGAGCGGTCTACGGTACGAGCAGTACTTC
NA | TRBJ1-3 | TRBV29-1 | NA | CTLGGNGNTIYF | TGCACCCTGGGGGGGAACGGAAACACCATATATTTT
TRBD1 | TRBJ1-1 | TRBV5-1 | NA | CASSALTGLTEAFF | TGCGCCAGCAGCGCCCTGACAGGGTTGACTGAAGCTTTCTTT
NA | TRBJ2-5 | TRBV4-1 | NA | CASSKGGPRETQYF | TGCGCCAGCAGTAAGGGGGGGCCTCGAGAGACCCAGTACTTC
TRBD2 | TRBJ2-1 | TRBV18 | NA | CASSPQQPGTRGYNEQFF | TGTGCCAGCTCACCTCAACAACCCGGGACTAGGGGATACAATGAGCAGTTCTTC
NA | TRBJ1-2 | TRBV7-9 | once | CASSSPRGYGYTF | TGTGCCAGCAGCTCCCCCAGGGGATATGGCTACACCTTC
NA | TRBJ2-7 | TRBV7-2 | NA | CASSLWLGGNHEQYF | TGTGCCAGCAGCTTATGGCTCGGCGGGAACCACGAGCAGTACTTC
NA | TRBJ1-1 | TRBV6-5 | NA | CASTSRNTEAFF | TGTGCCAGCACGTCGAGGAACACTGAAGCTTTCTTT
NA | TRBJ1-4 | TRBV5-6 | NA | CASSFGQTIEKLFF | TGTGCCAGCAGCTTCGGACAGACTATTGAAAAACTGTTTTTT
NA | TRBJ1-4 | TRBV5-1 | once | CASSFRVLATNEKLFF | TGCGCCAGCAGCTTTCGGGTACTTGCAACTAATGAAAAACTGTTTTTT
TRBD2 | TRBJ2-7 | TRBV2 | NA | CASSFHPGLAKEQYF | TGTGCCAGCAGTTTCCACCCGGGACTAGCGAAGGAGCAGTACTTC
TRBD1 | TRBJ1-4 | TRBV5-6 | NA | CASSLAGTVFATNEKLFF | TGTGCCAGCAGCTTGGCGGGGACAGTCTTTGCAACTAATGAAAAACTGTTTTTT
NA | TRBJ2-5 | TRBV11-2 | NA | CASSLLTGPPETQYF | TGTGCCAGCAGCCTCCTCACAGGACCCCCAGAGACCCAGTACTTC
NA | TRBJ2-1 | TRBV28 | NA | CASSSGAYNEQFF | TGTGCCAGCAGTTCCGGGGCCTACAATGAGCAGTTCTTC
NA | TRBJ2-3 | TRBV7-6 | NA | CASSLPPHGADTQYF | TGTGCCAGCAGCCTCCCCCCGCACGGAGCAGATACGCAGTATTTT
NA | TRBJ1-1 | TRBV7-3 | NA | CASSLNWQTEAFF | TGTGCCAGCAGCTTAAATTGGCAGACTGAAGCTTTCTTT
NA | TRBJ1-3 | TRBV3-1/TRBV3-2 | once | CASSSHGGGNTIYF | TGTGCCAGCAGCTCCCACGGGGGAGGAAACACCATATATTTT
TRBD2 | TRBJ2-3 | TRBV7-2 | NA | CASSLKYSGGPSTDTQYF | TGTGCCAGCAGCTTAAAATATAGCGGGGGGCCCAGCACAGATACGCAGTATTTT
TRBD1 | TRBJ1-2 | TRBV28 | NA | CASSDGQGRNYGYTF | TGTGCCAGCAGCGATGGACAGGGCCGTAACTATGGCTACACCTTC
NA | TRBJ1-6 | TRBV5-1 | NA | CASIPGGVGVPLHF | TGCGCCAGCATTCCGGGAGGGGTCGGCGTGCCCCTCCACTTT
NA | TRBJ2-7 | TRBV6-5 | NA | CASSLQANSYEQYF | TGTGCCAGCAGTCTGCAGGCCAACTCCTACGAGCAGTACTTC
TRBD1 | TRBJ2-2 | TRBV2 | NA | CASSDRTGGAVGELFF | TGTGCCAGCAGTGATAGGACAGGGGGCGCGGTCGGGGAGCTGTTTTTT
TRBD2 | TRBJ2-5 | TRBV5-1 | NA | CASSLISGLAGGLYQETQYF | TGCGCCAGCAGCTTGATTTCCGGGCTAGCGGGGGGCCTGTACCAAGAGACCCAGTACTTC
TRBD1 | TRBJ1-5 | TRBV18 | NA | CASSGTGGRDQPQHF | TGTGCCAGCTCAGGGACAGGGGGAAGGGATCAGCCCCAGCATTTT
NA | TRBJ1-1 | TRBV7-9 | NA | CASSPTEYEAFF | TGTGCCAGCAGCCCAACAGAGTATGAAGCTTTCTTT
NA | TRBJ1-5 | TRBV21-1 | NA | CASSKVDYSNQPQHF | TGTGCCAGCAGCAAAGTTGACTATAGCAATCAGCCCCAGCATTTT
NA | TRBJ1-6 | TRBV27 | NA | CASSLGGGSPLHF | TGTGCCAGCAGTTTGGGGGGAGGTTCACCCCTCCACTTT
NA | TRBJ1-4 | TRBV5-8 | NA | CASSRNSRGEKLFF | TGTGCCAGCAGTCGTAACAGCCGGGGTGAAAAACTGTTTTTT
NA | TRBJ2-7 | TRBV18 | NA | CASSVSPLYEQYF | TGTGCCAGCTCAGTGTCCCCCCTCTACGAGCAGTACTTC
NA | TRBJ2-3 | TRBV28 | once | CASGTRDRASRGKYF | TGTGCCAGCGGAACCCGGGACCGCGCGTCAAGGGGGAAGTATTTT
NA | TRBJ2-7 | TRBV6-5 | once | CASNRADSYEQYF | TGTGCCAGCAACAGAGCTGACTCCTACGAGCAGTACTTC
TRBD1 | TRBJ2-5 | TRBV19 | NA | CASSIPGRGQETQYF | TGTGCCAGTAGTATACCGGGCAGGGGGCAAGAGACCCAGTACTTC
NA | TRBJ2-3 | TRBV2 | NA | CAAGGTDTQYF | TGTGCCGCGGGTGGCACAGATACGCAGTATTTT
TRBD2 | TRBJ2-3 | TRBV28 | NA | CASTLAGTSTDTQYF | TGTGCCAGCACCCTAGCGGGAACCAGCACAGATACGCAGTATTTT
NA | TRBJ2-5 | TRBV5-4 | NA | CASRSLGEETQYF | TGTGCCAGCAGGTCTTTAGGGGAAGAGACCCAGTACTTC
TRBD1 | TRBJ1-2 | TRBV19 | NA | CASSIPTGRGYGYTF | TGTGCCAGTAGTATTCCGACAGGGAGAGGCTATGGCTACACCTTC
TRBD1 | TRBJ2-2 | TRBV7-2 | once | CASSFTGGETGELFF | TGTGCCAGCAGTTTCACAGGGGGCGAAACCGGGGAGCTGTTTTTT
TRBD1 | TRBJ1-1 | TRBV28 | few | CATRRAGGTEAFF | TGTGCCACCCGAAGGGCAGGGGGCACTGAAGCTTTCTTT
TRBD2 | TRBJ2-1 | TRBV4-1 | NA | CASKNSLALSYNEQFF | TGCGCCAGCAAAAACTCACTAGCGCTTTCCTACAATGAGCAGTTCTTC
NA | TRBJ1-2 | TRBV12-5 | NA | CASGLQSGYGYTF | TGTGCTAGTGGTCTACAGTCCGGCTATGGCTACACCTTC
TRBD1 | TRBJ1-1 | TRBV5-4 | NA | CASSLQGGMVTTEAFF | TGTGCCAGCAGCTTACAGGGGGGGATGGTGACCACTGAAGCTTTCTTT
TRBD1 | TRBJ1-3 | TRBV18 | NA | CASSSRDRGSGNTIYF | TGTGCCAGCTCATCCCGAGACAGGGGTTCTGGAAACACCATATATTTT
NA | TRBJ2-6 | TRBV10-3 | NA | CAISESLAPGSGANVLTF | TGTGCCATCAGTGAGTCTCTAGCGCCCGGCTCTGGGGCCAACGTCCTGACTTTC
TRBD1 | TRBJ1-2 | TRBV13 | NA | CASSSRGTGANYGYTF | TGTGCCAGCAGCTCTAGAGGGACAGGGGCTAACTATGGCTACACCTTC
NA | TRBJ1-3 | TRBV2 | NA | CASSNRELSGNTIYF | TGTGCCAGCAGTAACAGGGAACTCTCTGGAAACACCATATATTTT
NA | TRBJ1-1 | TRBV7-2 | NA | CASSLPGPNTEAFF | TGTGCCAGCAGCTTACCAGGGCCGAACACTGAAGCTTTCTTT
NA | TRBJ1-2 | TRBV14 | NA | CASSQVGYREYYGYTF | TGTGCCAGCAGCCAAGTGGGATACAGGGAGTACTATGGCTACACCTTC
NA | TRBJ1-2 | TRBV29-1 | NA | CSVESQGWDGYTF | TGCAGCGTTGAAAGTCAGGGATGGGATGGCTACACCTTC
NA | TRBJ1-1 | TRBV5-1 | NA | CASSLGQQAFF | TGCGCCAGCAGCTTGGGACAGCAAGCTTTCTTT
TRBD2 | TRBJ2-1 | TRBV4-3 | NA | CASSLARQRGASYNEQFF | TGCGCCAGCAGCCTGGCACGTCAGCGGGGGGCCTCCTACAATGAGCAGTTCTTC
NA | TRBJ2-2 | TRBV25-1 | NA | CASSDKGIYYGELFF | TGTGCCAGCAGTGATAAGGGGATATATTATGGGGAGCTGTTTTTT
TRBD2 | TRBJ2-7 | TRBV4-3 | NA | CASSLKAGGDHEQYF | TGCGCCAGCAGCCTAAAAGCGGGAGGGGACCACGAGCAGTACTTC